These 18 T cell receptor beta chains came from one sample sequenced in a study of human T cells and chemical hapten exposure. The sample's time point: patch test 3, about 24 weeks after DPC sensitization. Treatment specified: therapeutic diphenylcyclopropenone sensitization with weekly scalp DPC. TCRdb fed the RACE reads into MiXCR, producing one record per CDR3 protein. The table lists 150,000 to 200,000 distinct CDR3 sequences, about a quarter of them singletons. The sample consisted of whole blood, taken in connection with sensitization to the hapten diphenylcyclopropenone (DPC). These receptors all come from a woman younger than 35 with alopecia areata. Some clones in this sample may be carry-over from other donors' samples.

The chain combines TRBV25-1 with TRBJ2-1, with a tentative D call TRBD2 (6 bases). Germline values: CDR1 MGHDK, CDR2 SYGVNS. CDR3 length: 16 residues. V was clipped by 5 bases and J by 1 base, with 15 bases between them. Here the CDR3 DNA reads TGTGCCAGCAGTCTCGAGACTAGTTGGTCCTACAATGAGCAGTTCTTC. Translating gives CASSLETSWSYNEQFF.

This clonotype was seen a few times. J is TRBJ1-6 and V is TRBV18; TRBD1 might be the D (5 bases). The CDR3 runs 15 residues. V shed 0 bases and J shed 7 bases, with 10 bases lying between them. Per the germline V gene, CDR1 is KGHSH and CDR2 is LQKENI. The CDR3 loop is CASSPPGRVNSPLHF. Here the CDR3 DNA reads TGTGCCAGCTCACCACCGGGACGGGTGAATTCACCCCTCCACTTT.

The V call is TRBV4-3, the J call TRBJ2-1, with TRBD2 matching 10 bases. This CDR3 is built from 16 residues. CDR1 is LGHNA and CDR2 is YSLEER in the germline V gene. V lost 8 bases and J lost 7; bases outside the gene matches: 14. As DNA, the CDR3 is TGCGCCAGCTCACGCCAGTTAGCGGGAGGTTCAAATGAGCAGTTCTTC. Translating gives CASSRQLAGGSNEQFF.

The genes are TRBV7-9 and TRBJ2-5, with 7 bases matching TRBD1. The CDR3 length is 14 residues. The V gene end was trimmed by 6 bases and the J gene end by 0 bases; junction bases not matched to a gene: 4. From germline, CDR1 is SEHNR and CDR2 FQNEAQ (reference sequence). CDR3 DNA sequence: TGTGCCAGCAGGTCGGGACAGTACCAAGAGACCCAGTACTTC. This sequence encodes CASRSGQYQETQYF.

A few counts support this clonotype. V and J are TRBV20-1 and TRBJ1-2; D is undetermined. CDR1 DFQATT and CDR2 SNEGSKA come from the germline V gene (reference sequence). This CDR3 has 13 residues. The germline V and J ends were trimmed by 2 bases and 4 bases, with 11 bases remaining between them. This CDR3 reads CSARNLGTYGYTF. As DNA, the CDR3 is TGCAGTGCTAGAAATCTGGGAACCTATGGCTACACCTTC.

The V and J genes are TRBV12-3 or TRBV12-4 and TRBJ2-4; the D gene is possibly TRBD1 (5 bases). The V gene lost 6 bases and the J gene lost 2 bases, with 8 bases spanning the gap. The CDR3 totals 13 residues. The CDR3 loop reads CASRWGPKNIQYF. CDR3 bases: TGTGCCAGCAGGTGGGGCCCCAAAAACATTCAGTACTTC.

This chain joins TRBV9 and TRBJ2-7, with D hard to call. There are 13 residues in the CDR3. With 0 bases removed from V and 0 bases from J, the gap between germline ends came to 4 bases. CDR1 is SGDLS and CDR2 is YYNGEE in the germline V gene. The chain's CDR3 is CASSVGGSYEQYF. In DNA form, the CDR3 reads TGTGCCAGCAGCGTAGGAGGCTCCTACGAGCAGTACTTC.

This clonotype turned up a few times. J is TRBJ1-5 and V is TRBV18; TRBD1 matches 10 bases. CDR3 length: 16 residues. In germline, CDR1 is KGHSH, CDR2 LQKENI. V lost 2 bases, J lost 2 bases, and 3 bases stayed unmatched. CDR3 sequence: CASSPMGTGGNQPQHF. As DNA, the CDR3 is TGTGCCAGCTCACCAATGGGGACAGGGGGCAATCAGCCCCAGCATTTT.

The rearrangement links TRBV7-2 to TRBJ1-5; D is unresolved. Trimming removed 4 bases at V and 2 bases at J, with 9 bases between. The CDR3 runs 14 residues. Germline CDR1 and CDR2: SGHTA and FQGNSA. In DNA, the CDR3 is TGTGCCAGCAGCTCCTTTGGGGGCAATCAGCCCCAGCATTTT. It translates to CASSSFGGNQPQHF. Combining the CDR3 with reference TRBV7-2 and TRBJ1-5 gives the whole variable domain GAGVSQSPSNKVTEKGKDVELRCDPISGHTALYWYRQSLGQGLEFLIYFQGNSAPDKSGLPSDRFSAERTGGSVSTLTIQRTQQEDSAVYLCASSSFGGNQPQHFGDGTRLSIL.

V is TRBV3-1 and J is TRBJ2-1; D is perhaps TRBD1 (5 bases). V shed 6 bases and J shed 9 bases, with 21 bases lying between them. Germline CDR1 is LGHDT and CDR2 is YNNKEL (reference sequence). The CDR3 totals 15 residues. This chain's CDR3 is CASSIAPGLSGEQFF. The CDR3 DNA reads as TGTGCCAGCAGTATAGCCCCAGGGCTCTCTGGTGAGCAGTTCTTC.

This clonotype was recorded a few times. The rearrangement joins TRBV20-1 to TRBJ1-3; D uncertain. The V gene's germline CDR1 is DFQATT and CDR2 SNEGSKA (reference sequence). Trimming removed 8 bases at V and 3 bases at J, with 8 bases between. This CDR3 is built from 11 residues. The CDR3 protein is CSPRVGNTIYF. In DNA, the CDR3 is TGCAGTCCTCGTGTTGGAAACACCATATATTTT.

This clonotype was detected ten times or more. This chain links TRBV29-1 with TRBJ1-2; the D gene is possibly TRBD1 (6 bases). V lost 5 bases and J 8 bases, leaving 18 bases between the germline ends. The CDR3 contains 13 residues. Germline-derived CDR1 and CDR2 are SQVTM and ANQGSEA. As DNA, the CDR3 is TGCAGCGTTCCGGGACGCGACGGGGGCGGCTACACCTTC. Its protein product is CSVPGRDGGGYTF.

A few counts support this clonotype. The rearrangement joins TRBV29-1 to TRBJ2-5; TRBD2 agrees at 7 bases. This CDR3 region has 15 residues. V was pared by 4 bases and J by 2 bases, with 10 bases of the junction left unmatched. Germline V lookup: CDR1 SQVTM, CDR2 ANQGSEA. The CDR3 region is CSVGNARELQETQYF. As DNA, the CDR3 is TGCAGCGTTGGGAATGCGCGGGAGCTACAAGAGACCCAGTACTTC. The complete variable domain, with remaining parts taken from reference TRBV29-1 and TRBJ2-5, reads SAVISQKPSRDICQRGTSLTIQCQVDSQVTMMFWYRQQPGQSLTLIATANQGSEATYESGFVIDKFPISRPNLTFSTLTVSNMSPEDSSIYLCSVGNARELQETQYFGPGTRLLVL.

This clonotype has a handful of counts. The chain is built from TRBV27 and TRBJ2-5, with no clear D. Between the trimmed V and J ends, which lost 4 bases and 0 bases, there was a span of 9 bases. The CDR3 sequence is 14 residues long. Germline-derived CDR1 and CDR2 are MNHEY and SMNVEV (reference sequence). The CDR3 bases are TGTGCCAGCAGTTACAACGCGGACCAAGAGACCCAGTACTTC. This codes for CASSYNADQETQYF.

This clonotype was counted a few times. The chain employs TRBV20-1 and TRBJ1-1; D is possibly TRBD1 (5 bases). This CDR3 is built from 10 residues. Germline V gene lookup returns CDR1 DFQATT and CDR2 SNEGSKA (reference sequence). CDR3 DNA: TGCAGGGCGGGGGACACTGAAGCTTTCTTT. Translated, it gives CRAGDTEAFF.

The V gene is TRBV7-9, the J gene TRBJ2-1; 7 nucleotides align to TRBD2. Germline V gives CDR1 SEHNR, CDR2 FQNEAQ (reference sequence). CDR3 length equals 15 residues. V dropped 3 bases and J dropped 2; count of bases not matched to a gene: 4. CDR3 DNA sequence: TGTGCCAGCAGCTTTTGGGGGGGACCCTACAATGAGCAGTTCTTC. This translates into CASSFWGGPYNEQFF.

The CDR3 spells CATRDGEDEQYF. The CDR3 DNA is TGTGCCACCCGGGACGGAGAGGATGAGCAGTACTTC. The V gene is TRBV27, the J gene TRBJ2-7, with D possibly called TRBD1 or TRBD2 (5 bases each). The CDR3 is 12 amino acids. CDR1 and CDR2 (germline): MNHEY, SMNVEV (reference sequence). Trimming shortened V by 10 bases and J by 7 bases, and 17 bases separated the two germline ends.

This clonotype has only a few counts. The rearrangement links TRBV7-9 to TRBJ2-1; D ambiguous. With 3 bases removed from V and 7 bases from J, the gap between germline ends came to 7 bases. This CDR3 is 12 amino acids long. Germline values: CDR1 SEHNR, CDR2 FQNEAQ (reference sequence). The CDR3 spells CASSFSLNEQFF. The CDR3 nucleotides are TGTGCCAGCAGCTTTTCCCTGAATGAGCAGTTCTTC.